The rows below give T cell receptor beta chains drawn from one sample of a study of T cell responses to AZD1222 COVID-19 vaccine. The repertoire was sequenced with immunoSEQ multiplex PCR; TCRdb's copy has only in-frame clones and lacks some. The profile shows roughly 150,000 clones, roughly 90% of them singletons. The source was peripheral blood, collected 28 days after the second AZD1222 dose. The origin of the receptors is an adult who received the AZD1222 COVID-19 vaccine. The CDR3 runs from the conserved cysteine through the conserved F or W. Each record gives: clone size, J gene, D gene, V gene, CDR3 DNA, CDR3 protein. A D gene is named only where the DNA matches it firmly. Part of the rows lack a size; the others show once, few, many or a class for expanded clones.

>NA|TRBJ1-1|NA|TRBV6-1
TGTGCCAGCAGTGAAAGGGTGTACGCTGAAGCTTTCTTT
CASSERVYAEAFF
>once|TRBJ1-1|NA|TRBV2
TGTGCCAGCAGAGTCGAGGGGTACGGCACTGAAGCTTTCTTT
CASRVEGYGTEAFF
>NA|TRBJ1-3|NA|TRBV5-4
TGTGCCAGCAGCCAAAGGGACCGTGGAAACACCATATATTTT
CASSQRDRGNTIYF
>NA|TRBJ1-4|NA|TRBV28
TGTGCCAGCAGGAGAGATGAAAAACTGTTTTTT
CASRRDEKLFF
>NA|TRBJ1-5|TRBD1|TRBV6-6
TGTGCCAGCAGTTTCGGACAGGGGTGGGAGCCCCAGCATTTT
CASSFGQGWEPQHF
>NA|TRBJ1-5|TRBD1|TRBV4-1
TGCGCCAGCAGCCTATTGACAGGGGGAAGAGAGCCCCAGCATTTT
CASSLLTGGREPQHF
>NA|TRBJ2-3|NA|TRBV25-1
TGTGCCAGCAGTGGCATCGGGACGAGGTTAACAGATACGCAGTATTTT
CASSGIGTRLTDTQYF
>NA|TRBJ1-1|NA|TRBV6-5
TGTGCCAGCAGTTGGCAGGGGATGGGCACTGAAGCTTTCTTT
CASSWQGMGTEAFF
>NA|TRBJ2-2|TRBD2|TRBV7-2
TGTGCCAGCAGCTTCGGAAGCGGGACCTTTGGGGGCGGGGAGCTGTTTTTT
CASSFGSGTFGGGELFF
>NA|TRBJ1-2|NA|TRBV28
TGTGCCAGCAGTCGCTCTATGAGGGGACGGTATGGCTACACCTTC
CASSRSMRGRYGYTF
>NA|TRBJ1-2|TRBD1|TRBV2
TGTGCCAGCAGTGCCGACAGGGGTGGGGCTAACTATGGCTACACCTTC
CASSADRGGANYGYTF
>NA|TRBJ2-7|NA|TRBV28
TGTGCCAGCAGTATCGACGGGAGGCAGTACTTC
CASSIDGRQYF
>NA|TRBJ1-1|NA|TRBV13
TGTGCCAGCAGCTTACCCCGGAGCATGAACACTGAAGCTTTCTTT
CASSLPRSMNTEAFF
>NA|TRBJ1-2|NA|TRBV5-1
TGCGCCAGCAGCCCGGGGCAGGGGACACGAGGCTACACCTTC
CASSPGQGTRGYTF
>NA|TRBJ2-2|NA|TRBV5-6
TGTGCCAGCAGCTTGGTGGGGGGCTTGAACACCGGGGAGCTGTTTTTT
CASSLVGGLNTGELFF
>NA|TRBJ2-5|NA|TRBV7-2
TGTGCCAGCAGCGAGGGACTAAGGGGGGAGACCCAGTACTTC
CASSEGLRGETQYF
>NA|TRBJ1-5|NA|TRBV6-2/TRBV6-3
TGTGCCAGCAGTTACACCGGAGGGGGGATTAGCAATCAGCCCCAGCATTTT
CASSYTGGGISNQPQHF
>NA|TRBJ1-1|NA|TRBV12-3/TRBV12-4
TGTGCCAGCAGTCCAGGGACAATCGGAGCTTTCTTT
CASSPGTIGAFF
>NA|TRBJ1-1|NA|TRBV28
TGTGCCAGCAGACCGGGCCAGGGGAACTCTGAAGCTTTCTTT
CASRPGQGNSEAFF
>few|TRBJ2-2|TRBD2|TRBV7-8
TGTGCCAGCAGCCCTAGCGGGACGAACACCGGGGAGCTGTTTTTT
CASSPSGTNTGELFF
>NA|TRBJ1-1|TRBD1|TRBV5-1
TGCGCCAGCAGCCCAGGGGGCTCGGGCACTGAAGCTTTCTTT
CASSPGGSGTEAFF
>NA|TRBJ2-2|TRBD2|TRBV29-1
TGCAGCGTCCACCGGGAGGACACCGGGGAGCTGTTTTTT
CSVHREDTGELFF
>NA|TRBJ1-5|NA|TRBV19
TGTGCCAGTAGTATAGATCCGGTCGGGCACAATCAGCCCCAGCATTTT
CASSIDPVGHNQPQHF
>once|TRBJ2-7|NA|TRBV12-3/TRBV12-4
TGTGCCAGCTCCGGGACATTGGGCTACGAGCAGTACTTC
CASSGTLGYEQYF
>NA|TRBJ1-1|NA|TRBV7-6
TGTGCCAGCAGCGAATTGTGGGGCAATGAATACACTGAAGCTTTCTTT
CASSELWGNEYTEAFF
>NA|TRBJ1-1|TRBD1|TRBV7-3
TGTGCCAGCAGCGAGACAGGGGGCTCCAACACTGAAGCTTTCTTT
CASSETGGSNTEAFF
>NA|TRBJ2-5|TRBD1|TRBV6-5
TGTGCCAGCAGATCAGACAGGGCGCAAGAGACCCAGTACTTC
CASRSDRAQETQYF
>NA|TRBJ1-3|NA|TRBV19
TGTGCCAGTAGTGGTCAGTCTGGAAACACCATATATTTT
CASSGQSGNTIYF
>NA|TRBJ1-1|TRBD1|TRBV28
TGTGCCAGCAGTTTTTCGGGGCAGGGGGGGACTGAAGCTTTCTTT
CASSFSGQGGTEAFF
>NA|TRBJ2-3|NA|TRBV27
TGTGCCAGCAGCTTACGGAAGATCTCCAGTCTGGGCACAGATACGCAGTATTTT
CASSLRKISSLGTDTQYF
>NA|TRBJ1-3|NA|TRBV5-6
TGTGCCAGCAGCTTGTCCCCGCAGCCTGGAAACACCATATATTTT
CASSLSPQPGNTIYF
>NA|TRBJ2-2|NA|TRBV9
TGTGCCAGCAGCGTAGGGCAGGGAACCACCGGGGAGCTGTTTTTT
CASSVGQGTTGELFF
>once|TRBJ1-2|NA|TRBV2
TGTGCCAGCAGTGAAATGGGGGTCGGCTACACCTTC
CASSEMGVGYTF
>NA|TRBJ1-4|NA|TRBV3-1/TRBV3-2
TGTGCCAGCAGCCAAGGCGGCTCGGCTAATGAAAAACTGTTTTTT
CASSQGGSANEKLFF
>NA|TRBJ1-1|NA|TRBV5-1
TGCGCCAGAGGAGGGGGCACTGAAGCTTTCTTT
CARGGGTEAFF
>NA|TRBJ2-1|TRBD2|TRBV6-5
TGTGCCAGCAGTTTTCCGGGACTACCTAACAATGAGCAGTTCTTC
CASSFPGLPNNEQFF
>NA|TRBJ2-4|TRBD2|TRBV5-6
TGTGCCAGCAGCTTGAGGCTAGCGGGGCTGTCGGTTCAGTACTTC
CASSLRLAGLSVQYF
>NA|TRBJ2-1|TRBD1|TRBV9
TGTGCCAGCAGCTCCCATCCAGGGGGAGATTGGAATGAGCAGTTCTTC
CASSSHPGGDWNEQFF
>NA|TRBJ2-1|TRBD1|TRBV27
TGTGCCAGCAGTCCACGCGGGACAGGGATGAATGAGCAGTTCTTC
CASSPRGTGMNEQFF
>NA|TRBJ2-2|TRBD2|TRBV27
TGTGCCAGCAGTCCCCGGACAGGAGATCGGACTAGCGGGTATACCGGGGAGCTGTTTTTT
CASSPRTGDRTSGYTGELFF
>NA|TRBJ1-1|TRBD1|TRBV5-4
TGTGCCAGCAGCTTGCGTTGGGACAGGGAAGGTGAAGCTTTCTTT
CASSLRWDREGEAFF
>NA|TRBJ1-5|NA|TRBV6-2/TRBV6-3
TGTGCCAGCAGTTACTCCCCCACGGGAGGAATTCGTCAGCCCCAGCATTTT
CASSYSPTGGIRQPQHF
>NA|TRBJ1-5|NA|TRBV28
TGTGCCAGCAGTTACTCTACAGGAAGCAATCAGCCCCAGCATTTT
CASSYSTGSNQPQHF
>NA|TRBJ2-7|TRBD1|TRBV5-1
TGCGCCAGCAGCCACCCCCAGGGGACAGGGATGAGATACGAGCAGTACTTC
CASSHPQGTGMRYEQYF
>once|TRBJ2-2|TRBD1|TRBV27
TGTGCCAGCAGTTCGGGACAGGTTATTACCGGGGAGCTGTTTTTT
CASSSGQVITGELFF
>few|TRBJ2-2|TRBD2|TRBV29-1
TGCAGCGCTAGAACGGGGGGGCGCACCGGGGAGCTGTTTTTT
CSARTGGRTGELFF
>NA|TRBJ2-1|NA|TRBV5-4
TGTGCCAGCAGCTTGCAGGGGCCCTACAATGAGCAGTTCTTC
CASSLQGPYNEQFF
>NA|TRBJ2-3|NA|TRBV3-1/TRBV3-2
TGTGCCAGCAGCCTTGGACTGAGGGGTACGCAGTATTTT
CASSLGLRGTQYF
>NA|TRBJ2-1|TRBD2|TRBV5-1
TGCGCCAGCTGCCGGACTAGCGGGGGCTACAATGAGCAGTTCTTC
CASCRTSGGYNEQFF
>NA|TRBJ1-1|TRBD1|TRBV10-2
TGCGCCAGCACCCGACAGGGGAATACTGAAGCTTTCTTT
CASTRQGNTEAFF
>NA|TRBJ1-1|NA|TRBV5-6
TGTGCCAGCAGCCCAGGGTTTTCTGAAGCTTTCTTT
CASSPGFSEAFF
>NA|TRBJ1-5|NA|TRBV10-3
TGTGCCATCAGTATGTATAGCAATCAGCCCCAGCATTTT
CAISMYSNQPQHF
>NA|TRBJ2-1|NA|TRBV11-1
TGTGCCAGCAGCTTAGGGCAGGGGGGGTATAATGAGCAGTTCTTC
CASSLGQGGYNEQFF
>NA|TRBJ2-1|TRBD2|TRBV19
TGTGCCAGTAGTATCCAGCTAGCGGGGTACAATGAGCAGTTCTTC
CASSIQLAGYNEQFF